These 10 T cell receptor beta chains were sequenced from one sample in a study of Ad26.COV2.S vaccination and SARS-CoV-2 variants. The protocol was immunoSEQ multiplex PCR, while the TCRdb copy is restricted to in-frame clones and leaves out a portion. The sample lists 150,000 to 200,000 clones, approximately 90% occurring once. The sequences come from peripheral blood, collected after recovery from COVID-19. The receptor set was obtained from a human donor who had recovered from COVID-19.

The chain is built from TRBV12-3 or TRBV12-4 and TRBJ1-2; no definite D call. Deletions cut 6 bases from V and 8 bases from J, with 10 bases between. The CDR3 has 11 residues. This CDR3 is CASSYNGGYTF. The CDR3 nucleotides read TGTGCCAGCAGCTACAACGGGGGCTACACCTTC.

This sequence joins TRBV3-1 (or the pseudogene TRBV3-2) and TRBJ1-2; maybe TRBD1 (6 bases). Trimming took off 5 bases at V and 3 bases at J, with 10 bases between the two ends. This CDR3 is 13 amino acids long. Germline V gene lookup returns CDR1 LGHDT and CDR2 YNNKEL (reference sequence). DNA of the CDR3: TGTGCCAGCAGCTCGGGACAATACTATGGCTACACCTTC. This encodes CASSSGQYYGYTF.

The J gene is TRBJ2-1, the V gene TRBV15; tentatively, D is TRBD2 (5 bases). Germline V gives CDR1 LNHNV, CDR2 YYDKDF (reference sequence). CDR3 length equals 14 residues. V was trimmed by 2 bases and J by 3 bases, leaving 8 bases between them. The CDR3 DNA is TGTGCCACCAGCAGACAGGAGGACTACAATGAGCAGTTCTTC. It yields the protein CATSRQEDYNEQFF.

The V and J genes are TRBV6-5 and TRBJ1-3; D gene unclear. V was pared by 4 bases and J by 2 bases, with 12 bases between. The germline V gene encodes CDR1 MNHEY and CDR2 SVGAGI. The CDR3 covers 15 residues. The CDR3 reads CASSSQWRAGNTIYF. CDR3 nucleotide sequence: TGTGCCAGCAGTTCCCAGTGGAGAGCTGGAAACACCATATATTTT.

The V gene is TRBV6-5, the J gene TRBJ2-2, with a tentative D call TRBD2 (5 bases). V lost 2 bases, J lost 2 bases, and 9 bases lay in between. Germline assignment: CDR1 MNHEY and CDR2 SVGAGI. CDR3 length: 15 amino acids. The CDR3 DNA follows: TGTGCCAGCAGTTACCCAACTAGTAACACCGGGGAGCTGTTTTTT. It encodes CASSYPTSNTGELFF.

The chain links TRBV4-1 to TRBJ2-5; no firm D call. Trimming removed 4 bases from V and 2 bases from J, with 14 bases in between. The CDR3 loop spans 15 amino acids. Germline V gene data show CDR1 as MGHRA and CDR2 as YSYEKL. The CDR3 reads CASSLSPVGQETQYF. CDR3 coding DNA: TGCGCCAGCAGCCTAAGTCCAGTCGGGCAAGAGACCCAGTACTTC.

Remarks on this clone: This CDR3 is also generated by other DNA sequences in the sample. J is TRBJ1-1 and V is TRBV6-5, with 10 bases fitting TRBD1. This CDR3 is 15 amino acids long. V was pared by 5 bases and J by 2 bases, with 5 bases of the junction left unmatched. Per the germline V gene, CDR1 is MNHEY and CDR2 is SVGAGI. The CDR3 sequence: CASSPRDRGNTEAFF. The CDR3 DNA reads TGTGCCAGCAGTCCCCGGGACAGGGGAAACACTGAAGCTTTCTTT.

With respect to this clone: It is unclear where the CDR3 begins or ends on the DNA, so no DNA is shown, and the CDR3 is as TCRdb lists it. The chain employs TRBV21-1 and TRBJ1-2; no check of the table's D call, TRBD1, against the DNA was made. TRBV21-1 is a pseudogene. The CDR3 is 16 residues long, ends included. CDR3 sequence reads: CASSKGVGQGALGYTF.

The chain uses TRBV9 and TRBJ2-2; possible D gene TRBD2, 5 bases. The length of the CDR3 is 16 residues. V was clipped by 3 bases and J by 5 bases, with 17 bases between them. The germline CDR1 and CDR2 sequences are SGDLS and YYNGEE. The CDR3 region is CASSERGIGRTGELFF. Written as DNA, the CDR3 is TGTGCCAGCAGCGAGCGAGGGATCGGAAGGACCGGGGAGCTGTTTTTT.

The chain combines TRBV5-1 with TRBJ2-5; TRBD2 matches at 12 bases. The CDR3 covers 16 residues. The V segment lost 4 bases and the J segment 1 base; nucleotides outside the gene matches: 5. Looked up from germline, CDR1 is SGHRS and CDR2 is YFSETQ. Here the CDR3 reads CASSPGTSGFQETQYF. The CDR3 coding sequence is TGCGCCAGCAGCCCCGGGACTAGCGGGTTCCAAGAGACCCAGTACTTC.